This T cell receptor beta chain was sequenced during a study of breast tumors, draining lymph nodes, adjacent tissues listed by TCRdb under 2016. The study in broad terms: In breast cancer patients, the study compared the TCR beta repertoires of tumor, adjacent nontumor tissue and axillary lymph nodes. The study was designed to assess the relationships and possible T-cell exchange between tumor, surrounding tissue and draining lymph node repertoires in human breast cancer. Overall study outcomes, separate from this receptor: A scenario in which most tumor T cells derive from the lymph node and then expand within tumor tissue was judged to be consistent with the data. The conclusion that tumor T cells originate in lymph nodes was framed as consistent with a hypothesis rather than directly demonstrated. Tumor and nontumor tissue repertoires were found to be significantly more similar in luminal-like than in basal-like breast cancer. T-cell repertoire diversity in tumors was found to be lower than in lymph nodes but higher than in nontumor tissue, and preferential V and J gene usage was observed.

The CDR1 and CDR2 encoded by the germline V gene are SGDLS and YYNGEE. The CDR3 spans 12 residues, from the cysteine through the phenylalanine. The entry retains the CDR3 DNA only, 36 bases that are in frame from base 1. The germline V and J ends show losses of 0 bases and 10 bases respectively, and no gene match explains 1 base of the junction. The sequencer listed for this sample is Illumina HiSeq 2000. TCR beta chain libraries were generated through multiplex PCR amplification. The amplified TCR beta chain products were analyzed by high-throughput sequencing. TCRdb ran its own pipeline on the public reads, namely fastp trimming at Q25 and MiXCR clone calling, and kept in-frame beta chains. Duplicate CDR3 protein sequences are folded into a single record with the most common DNA and genes. The sample table lists under 110,000 distinct CDR3 sequences, less than 40% of them with a count of one. The ten largest clones add up to approximately 6% of the sample.

The axillary draining lymph nodes of breast cancer patients were the source of the lymph node samples. This clonotype showed up many times. Its antigen is not yet known. Qualities for individual bases were not recorded, and no much larger clone is one base off. The source of this sequence is a female donor with breast cancer. Some clones in this sample may be carry-over from other donors' samples. Recombination joined TRBV9 with TRBJ2-1; TRBD2 lines up with 7 middle nucleotides. Sequences were obtained from axillary lymph node tissue. The bases are TGTGCCAGCAGCGTAGGCGGGAGAGAGCAGTTCTTC. Translated, it reads CASSVGGREQFF.